This TCR beta chain comes out of a study of tumor and adjacent non-tumor tissue in lung cancer. Looking at the study overall: Histology: about twelve adenocarcinoma, a couple of squamous cell carcinoma, 1 small cell lung cancer.

Whole-study results and caveats: Patients with more diverse tumor TCRs had worse survival. In normal lung, the top 100 clones were significantly more dominant than in tumor. Compared with tumor, normal lung showed significantly lower TCR diversity.

A modified ARM-PCR protocol with three rounds of nested PCR amplified TCRbeta. Each CDR3 protein is one row after TCRdb ran MiXCR on the multiplex PCR reads. The sample includes some 99,000 distinct CDR3 sequences, roughly 75% of them seen just once. No cell sorting was done before RNA was extracted from the tissue. Germline-derived CDR1 and CDR2 are MNHEY and SVGEGT. CDR3 size: 16 residues. Trimming at V came to 7 bases and at J to 7 bases, leaving 12 bases not matched to a gene. There are many counts of this clonotype. What it recognizes is unknown. Sequencing was done on a sample of lung tumor tissue. The gene calls are TRBV6-2 or TRBV6-3 and TRBJ2-2; TRBD2 matches at 10 bases. The sequence was obtained from a woman in her sixties with non-small cell lung cancer. The CDR3 loop reads CASTQPSGRLIGELFF. The CDR3 DNA follows: TGTGCCAGCACCCAACCTAGCGGGAGACTTATCGGGGAGCTGTTTTTT.